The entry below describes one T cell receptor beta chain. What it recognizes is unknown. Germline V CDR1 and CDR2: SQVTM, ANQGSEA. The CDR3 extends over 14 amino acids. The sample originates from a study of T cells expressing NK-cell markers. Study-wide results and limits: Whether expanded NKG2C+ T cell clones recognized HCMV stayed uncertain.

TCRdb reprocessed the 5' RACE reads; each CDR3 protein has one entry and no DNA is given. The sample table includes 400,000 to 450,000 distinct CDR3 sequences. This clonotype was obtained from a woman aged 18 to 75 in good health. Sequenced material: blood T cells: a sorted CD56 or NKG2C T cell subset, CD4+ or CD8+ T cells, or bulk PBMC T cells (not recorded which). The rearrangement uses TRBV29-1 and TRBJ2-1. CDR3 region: CSVDWSSSYNEQFF.